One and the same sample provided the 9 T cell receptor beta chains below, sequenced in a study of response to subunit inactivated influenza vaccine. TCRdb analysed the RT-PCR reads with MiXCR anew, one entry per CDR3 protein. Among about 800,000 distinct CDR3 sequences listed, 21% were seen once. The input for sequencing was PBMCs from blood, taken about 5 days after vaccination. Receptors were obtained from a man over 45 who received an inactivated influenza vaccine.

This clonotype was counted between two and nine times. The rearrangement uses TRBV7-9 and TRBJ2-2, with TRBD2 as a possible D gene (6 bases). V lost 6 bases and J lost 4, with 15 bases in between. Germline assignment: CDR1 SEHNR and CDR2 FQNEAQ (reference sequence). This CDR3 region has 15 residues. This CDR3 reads CASRNPGGSTGELFF. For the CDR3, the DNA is TGTGCCAGCAGGAATCCTGGGGGGAGCACCGGGGAGCTGTTTTTT.

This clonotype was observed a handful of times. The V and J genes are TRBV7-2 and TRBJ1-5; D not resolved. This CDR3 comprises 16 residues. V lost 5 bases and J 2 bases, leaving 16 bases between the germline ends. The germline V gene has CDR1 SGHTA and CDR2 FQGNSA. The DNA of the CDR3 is TGTGCCAGCAGCCTAGGAAGGGCTCAACGCAATCAGCCCCAGCATTTT. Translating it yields CASSLGRAQRNQPQHF.

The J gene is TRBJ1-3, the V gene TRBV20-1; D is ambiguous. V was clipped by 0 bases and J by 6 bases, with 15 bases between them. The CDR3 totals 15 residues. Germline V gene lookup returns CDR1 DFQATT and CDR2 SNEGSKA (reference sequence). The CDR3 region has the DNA TGCAGTGCTAGAGACTTGTTCAGCTCTTTAAACACCATATATTTT. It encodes CSARDLFSSLNTIYF.

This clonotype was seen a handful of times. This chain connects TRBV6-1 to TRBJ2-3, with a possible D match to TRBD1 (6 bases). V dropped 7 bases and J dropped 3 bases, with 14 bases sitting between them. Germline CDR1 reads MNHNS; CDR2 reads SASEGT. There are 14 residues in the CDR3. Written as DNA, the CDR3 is TGTGCCAGCACCCAACGAGGGGGAACAGATACGCAGTATTTT. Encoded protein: CASTQRGGTDTQYF.

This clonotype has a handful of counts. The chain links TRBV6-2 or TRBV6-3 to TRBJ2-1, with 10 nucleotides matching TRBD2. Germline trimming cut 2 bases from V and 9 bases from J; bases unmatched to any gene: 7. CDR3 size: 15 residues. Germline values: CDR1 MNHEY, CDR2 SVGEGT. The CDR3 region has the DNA TGTGCCAGCAGTTACCTAGCGGGAGTCCCTCTTGAGCAGTTCTTC. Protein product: CASSYLAGVPLEQFF.

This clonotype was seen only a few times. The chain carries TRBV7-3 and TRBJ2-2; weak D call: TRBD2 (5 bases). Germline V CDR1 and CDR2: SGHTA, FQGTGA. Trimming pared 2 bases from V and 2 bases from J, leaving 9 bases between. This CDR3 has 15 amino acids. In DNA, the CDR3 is TGTGCCAGCAGCTTAGGACTCTATAACACCGGGGAGCTGTTTTTT. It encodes CASSLGLYNTGELFF.

CDR3 region: CASSLIDSGELFF. The CDR3 bases are TGTGCCAGCAGCTTGATAGACTCCGGGGAGCTGTTTTTT. The V call is TRBV5-5, the J call TRBJ2-2, with D unclear. Germline V gives CDR1 SGHKS, CDR2 YYEKEE (reference sequence). This CDR3 has 13 residues. Trimming left V 1 base short and J 6 bases short, with 7 bases between. Filled out from reference TRBV5-5 and TRBJ2-2, the complete variable domain reads DAGVTQSPTHLIKTRGQQVTLRCSPISGHKSVSWYQQVLGQGPQFIFQYYEKEERGRGNFPDRFSARQFPNYSSELNVNALLLGDSALYLCASSLIDSGELFFGEGSRLTVL.

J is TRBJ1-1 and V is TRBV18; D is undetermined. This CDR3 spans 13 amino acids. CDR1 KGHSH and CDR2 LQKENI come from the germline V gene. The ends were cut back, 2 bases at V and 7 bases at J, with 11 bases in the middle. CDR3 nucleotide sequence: TGTGCCAGCTCACCAAAAATCGGAGGTGAAGCTTTCTTT. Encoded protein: CASSPKIGGEAFF.

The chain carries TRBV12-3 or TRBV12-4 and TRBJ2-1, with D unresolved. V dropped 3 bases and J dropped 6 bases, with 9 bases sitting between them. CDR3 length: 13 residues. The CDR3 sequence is CASSFGSVNEQFF. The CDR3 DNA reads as TGTGCCAGCAGTTTTGGGTCAGTCAATGAGCAGTTCTTC.